Below are 24 T cell receptor beta chains sequenced from a single sample in a study of T cell responses to AZD1222 COVID-19 vaccine. Libraries were prepared by immunoSEQ multiplex PCR; TCRdb keeps only in-frame clonotypes and omits some of them. Of 95,000 to 150,000 clones in the sample, about 90% are singletons; the top ten hold 1.5% to 2%. Sequencing was performed on peripheral blood, taken on day 0 of AZD1222 vaccination. These receptors came from an adult in good health.

This chain uses TRBV7-2 with TRBJ2-5; no clear D gene. The ends were cut back, 5 bases at V and 5 bases at J, with 12 bases in the middle. CDR1 is SGHTA, CDR2 FQGNSA, per germline. The CDR3 covers 13 residues. CDR3 in amino acids: CASSDRVGETQYF. The CDR3 nucleotides read TGTGCCAGCAGCGACCGCGTTGGGGAGACCCAGTACTTC.

This chain uses TRBV6-2 or TRBV6-3 with TRBJ2-3, with D perhaps being TRBD1 or TRBD2 (5 bases each). Trimming took off 4 bases at V and 0 bases at J, with 5 bases between the two ends. CDR3 size: 13 residues. CDR1 is MNHEY and CDR2 is SVGEGT in the germline V gene. CDR3: CASSWGSTDTQYF. For the CDR3, the DNA is TGTGCCAGCAGTTGGGGGAGCACAGATACGCAGTATTTT.

This clone occurred a few times. This sequence joins TRBV29-1 and TRBJ1-1, with D unresolved. The CDR3 totals 11 residues. With 1 base removed from V and 7 bases from J, the gap between germline ends came to 7 bases. The V gene's germline CDR1 is SQVTM and CDR2 ANQGSEA. The CDR3 DNA reads as TGCAGCGTTGAAGGGGCCGGTGAAGCTTTCTTT. It encodes CSVEGAGEAFF.

V and J are TRBV12-3 or TRBV12-4 and TRBJ1-1; D not certain. Trimming left V 1 base short and J 3 bases short, with 6 bases between. The CDR3 contains 13 residues. The CDR3: CASSLGWDTEAFF. The DNA of the CDR3 is TGTGCCAGCAGTTTAGGGTGGGACACTGAAGCTTTCTTT.

The CDR3 region has the DNA TGTGCCAGTAGTATCTCGACAGTTGCTCACTATGGCTACACCTTC. Translation gives CASSISTVAHYGYTF. The V and J genes are TRBV19 and TRBJ1-2; tentatively, D is TRBD1 (5 bases). The length of the CDR3 is 15 residues. CDR1 is LNHDA, CDR2 SQIVND, per germline (reference sequence). V lost 3 bases to trimming and J lost 3 bases, with 14 bases between them.

The chain joins TRBV7-8 to TRBJ1-5, with 7 positions matching TRBD1. Looked up from germline, CDR1 is SGHVS and CDR2 is FQNEAQ. V was pared by 5 bases and J by 1 base, with 5 bases of the junction left unmatched. The CDR3 runs to 15 residues. The CDR3 DNA is TGTGCCAGCAGCCTGACAGGGACGAGCAATCAGCCCCAGCATTTT. It codes for CASSLTGTSNQPQHF.

Written as DNA, the CDR3 is TGTGCCAGCAGCCAAGAAGGAGTTGACAGGGTGGGCTCACCCCTCCACTTT. Protein product: CASSQEGVDRVGSPLHF. This chain joins TRBV4-2 and TRBJ1-6; TRBD1 matches 7 bases. V lost 0 bases to trimming and J lost 10 bases; unmatched junction nucleotides: 12. CDR1 LGHNA and CDR2 YNFKEQ come from the germline V gene. This CDR3 region has 17 residues.

This chain connects TRBV4-1 to TRBJ1-6, with unresolved D. Germline CDR1 MGHRA, CDR2 YSYEKL. CDR3 length equals 16 residues. V was clipped by 0 bases and J by 10 bases, with 16 bases between them. The DNA of the CDR3 is TGCGCCAGCAGCCAAGACTTCTGGGGTGTTGGATCACCCCTCCACTTT. Translation: CASSQDFWGVGSPLHF.

The chain uses TRBV29-1 and TRBJ2-5; 7 bases align to TRBD1. V shed 5 bases, J shed 7 bases, and the junction held 7 bases outside the gene matches. This CDR3 is built from 12 residues. Germline V lookup: CDR1 SQVTM, CDR2 ANQGSEA. The CDR3 reads CSVRTGEGTQYF. In nucleotides, the CDR3 is TGCAGCGTTCGGACAGGCGAGGGGACCCAGTACTTC. The full variable domain, rest sourced from reference TRBV29-1 and TRBJ2-5, is SAVISQKPSRDICQRGTSLTIQCQVDSQVTMMFWYRQQPGQSLTLIATANQGSEATYESGFVIDKFPISRPNLTFSTLTVSNMSPEDSSIYLCSVRTGEGTQYFGPGTRLLVL.

The chain is built from TRBV7-2 and TRBJ2-1; D assignment may be TRBD1 or TRBD2 (6 bases each). Germline assignment: CDR1 SGHTA and CDR2 FQGNSA. This CDR3 region has 14 residues. V lost 7 bases to trimming and J lost 5 bases, with 15 bases between them. The CDR3 loop reads CASTPGAVNNEQFF. CDR3 bases: TGTGCCAGCACTCCGGGGGCGGTCAACAATGAGCAGTTCTTC.

The CDR3 loop reads CASSAGMNTEAFF. In DNA, the CDR3 is TGTGCCAGCAGCGCAGGTATGAACACTGAAGCTTTCTTT. The rearrangement links TRBV6-2 or TRBV6-3 to TRBJ1-1; D remains unclear. The germline V and J ends were trimmed by 6 bases and 0 bases, with 8 bases remaining between them. The length of the CDR3 is 13 residues. Germline V gene data show CDR1 as MNHEY and CDR2 as SVGEGT.

This clone was seen just once. This chain uses TRBV7-9 with TRBJ1-6; perhaps TRBD1 as D (5 bases). Germline loops: CDR1 SEHNR, CDR2 FQNEAQ (reference sequence). Deletions cut 0 bases from V and 5 bases from J, with 14 bases between. The CDR3 spans 17 residues. This chain's CDR3 is CASSLAAETVNNSPLHF. The CDR3 nucleotides read TGTGCCAGCAGCTTAGCGGCCGAGACAGTAAATAATTCACCCCTCCACTTT.

The V call is TRBV19, the J call TRBJ1-2; TRBD1 might be the D (6 bases). Trimming pared 7 bases from V and 8 bases from J, leaving 26 bases between. The CDR3 is 16 amino acids. Looked up from germline, CDR1 is LNHDA and CDR2 is SQIVND (reference sequence). CDR3 sequence: CASKRPSGGPSLGYTF. The CDR3, as DNA: TGTGCCAGTAAACGTCCGTCGGGGGGCCCGTCGCTAGGCTACACCTTC. Complete variable domain (other parts from reference TRBV19 and TRBJ1-2): DGGITQSPKYLFRKEGQNVTLSCEQNLNHDAMYWYRQDPGQGLRLIYYSQIVNDFQKGDIAEGYSVSREKKESFPLTVTSAQKNPTAFYLCASKRPSGGPSLGYTFGSGTRLTVV.

This clone was picked up one time. The genes are TRBV14 and TRBJ2-3; tentative D call: TRBD1 (5 bases). The CDR3 is 17 residues long. Germline loops: CDR1 SGHDN, CDR2 FVKESK. V shed 0 bases and J shed 2 bases, with 15 bases lying between them. CDR3 protein: CASSQELDTTSTDTQYF. CDR3 coding DNA: TGTGCCAGCAGCCAAGAATTGGACACTACCTCCACAGATACGCAGTATTTT. Full variable domain (remainder filled in from reference TRBV14 and TRBJ2-3): EAGVTQFPSHSVIEKGQTVTLRCDPISGHDNLYWYRRVMGKEIKFLLHFVKESKQDESGMPNNRFLAERTGGTYSTLKVQPAELEDSGVYFCASSQELDTTSTDTQYFGPGTRLTVL.

The chain couples TRBV5-5 to TRBJ2-1, with TRBD2 identical over 10 bases. Germline values: CDR1 SGHKS, CDR2 YYEKEE (reference sequence). J was trimmed by 4 bases and V by 2 bases; bases with no gene match: 3. This CDR3 is built from 15 residues. In nucleotides, the CDR3 is TGTGCCAGCAGCTTAGCGGGAGGGGAATACAATGAGCAGTTCTTC. This gives the protein CASSLAGGEYNEQFF.

The chain joins TRBV30 to TRBJ1-2; D is uncertain. The CDR3 is 11 amino acids. CDR1 is GTSNPN and CDR2 is SVGIG in the germline V gene (reference sequence). V lost 0 bases and J 6 bases, leaving 5 bases between the germline ends. CDR3 coding DNA: TGTGCCTGGAGTGTACTTAATGGCTACACCTTC. It specifies CAWSVLNGYTF.

This chain joins TRBV5-1 and TRBJ1-1, with TRBD1 matching over 9 bases. J gave up 7 bases and V 5 bases, and 9 bases lay outside the gene matches. There are 14 residues in the CDR3. CDR1 SGHRS and CDR2 YFSETQ come from the germline V gene. The chain's CDR3 is CASRGQGRLDEAFF. CDR3 bases: TGCGCCAGCAGGGGACAGGGAAGGCTCGATGAAGCTTTCTTT.

This clone was seen a few times. The chain carries TRBV7-8 and TRBJ2-7; the D gene is possibly TRBD2 (6 bases). CDR3 length equals 14 residues. CDR1 and CDR2 (germline): SGHVS, FQNEAQ. V was pared by 4 bases and J by 6 bases, with 16 bases between. The DNA of the CDR3 is TGTGCCAGCAGCTCGGGACTTAAGCCCAGCGAGCAGTACGTC. This encodes CASSSGLKPSEQYV.

The rearrangement uses TRBV7-9 and TRBJ2-3; D call uncertain. The germline CDR1 and CDR2 sequences are SEHNR and FQNEAQ (reference sequence). The CDR3 runs to 13 residues. V lost 6 bases, J lost 8 bases, and 15 bases lay in between. As DNA, the CDR3 is TGTGCCAGCAGGAGAGCTTCCGCCGCTACGCAGTATTTT. This codes for CASRRASAATQYF.

V and J are TRBV7-8 and TRBJ2-2; 12 bases match TRBD2. Trimming at V came to 0 bases and at J to 3 bases, leaving 5 bases not matched to a gene. The CDR3 runs 18 residues. Germline values: CDR1 SGHVS, CDR2 FQNEAQ. The CDR3 region has the DNA TGTGCCAGCAGCTTAGCCCGGACTAGCGGGGCTCACACCGGGGAGCTGTTTTTT. Translation gives CASSLARTSGAHTGELFF.

V gene TRBV7-9 combines with J gene TRBJ2-5; the D gene could be TRBD1 or TRBD2 (5 bases each). Germline V gives CDR1 SEHNR, CDR2 FQNEAQ (reference sequence). The CDR3 covers 14 residues. The ends were cut back, 5 bases at V and 3 bases at J, with 13 bases in the middle. CDR3 loop: CASSPTGTEETQYF. The CDR3 DNA reads TGTGCCAGCAGCCCCACCGGGACCGAAGAGACCCAGTACTTC.

The genes are TRBV11-3 and TRBJ2-3; 7 nucleotides line up with TRBD2. Germline V gene lookup returns CDR1 SGHNT and CDR2 YENEEA. CDR3 length: 15 residues. The junction had 11 bases not matched to a gene; V was cut back by 8 bases and J by 3 bases. CDR3 DNA sequence: TGTGCCAGCGCTGGGGGGGGAGCTGATACAGATACGCAGTATTTT. This encodes CASAGGGADTDTQYF. Full variable domain (rest looked up from reference TRBV11-3 and TRBJ2-3): EAGVVQSPRYKIIEKKQPVAFWCNPISGHNTLYWYLQNLGQGPELLIRYENEEAVDDSQLPKDRFSAERLKGVDSTLKIQPAELGDSAVYLCASAGGGADTDTQYFGPGTRLTVL.

The chain couples TRBV28 to TRBJ2-4; the match to TRBD1 covers 8 bases. V lost 6 bases to trimming and J lost 4 bases; unmatched junction nucleotides: 8. The V gene's germline CDR1 is MDHEN and CDR2 SYDVKM. The CDR3 length is 15 residues. As DNA, the CDR3 is TGTGCCAGCAGGCCGAGTGGACAGGGAAAAAACATTCAGTACTTC. Translated: CASRPSGQGKNIQYF.

This clone was recorded once. The chain uses TRBV6-6 and TRBJ2-5; D not resolved. The CDR3 covers 17 residues. Germline values: CDR1 MNHNY, CDR2 SVGAGI (reference sequence). Trimming removed 5 bases at V and 1 base at J, with 20 bases between. The CDR3 region has the DNA TGTGCCAGCAGTCCTACCCCGAAACCTGACGGCCAAGAGACCCAGTACTTC. It specifies CASSPTPKPDGQETQYF.